This T cell receptor (beta chain) was recovered during a study of blood T cell repertoires in COVID-19. In the study overall: COVID-19 samples collected from the United States, Italy and Spain covered acute and convalescent phases.

In the study's own analysis: Reference gene primers were amplified, and this amplification served to estimate nucleated cell counts. Using immunoSEQ multiplex PCR, the repertoire was profiled, and TCRdb retains in-frame clones only, with some absent. D and trimming come from the DNA, and the V and J calls and clone size come from that table. The table shows 85,000 to 130,000 clones, with about two thirds occurring only once. This clone has only a few counts. Trimming left V 4 bases short and J 2 bases short, with 15 bases between. Germline V gene sequence: CDR1 KGHDR, CDR2 SFDVKD. CDR3 length: 16 amino acids.

The clonotype comes from a human donor with acute or convalescent COVID-19. The donor label of this sample is uncertain. The sequenced sample consisted of peripheral blood. The chain has TRBV24-1 and TRBJ2-3; D is perhaps TRBD1 (6 bases). The CDR3 region has the DNA TGTGCCACCAGTGACGACCGGACAGCTTTCACAGATACGCAGTATTTT. Its translation is CATSDDRTAFTDTQYF.